Listed below are T cell receptor beta chains from one sample, sequenced in a study of identical twins. From the 5' RACE reads, TCRdb called clonotypes with MiXCR, one entry per CDR3 protein. Of roughly 1,500,000 distinct CDR3 sequences detected, 32% appear once; the ten largest clones hold about 0.27%. Sequencing was carried out using cord blood. The receptors were gathered from a newborn girl in good health. The CDR3 runs from the conserved cysteine through the conserved F or W. D genes are given only for firm matches. A row's size may be missing; if present it is once, few, many or a size class.

length,J,V,D,size,DNA,CDR3
15,TRBJ2-1,TRBV6-5,NA,few,TGTGCCAGCAGTTACGGACAAGGAGGGTTCCGTGAGCAGTTCTTC,CASSYGQGGFREQFF
15,TRBJ2-7,TRBV7-2,NA,NA,TGTGCCAGCAGCTTAGGGGGCGGGGGCAGGTACGAGCAGTACTTC,CASSLGGGGRYEQYF
13,TRBJ1-5,TRBV19,NA,NA,TGTGCCAGTAGTAAACAGGACTATCAGCCCCAGCATTTT,CASSKQDYQPQHF
10,TRBJ2-7,TRBV20-1,NA,NA,TGCAGTGCTGAGAACTACGAGCAGTACTTC,CSAENYEQYF
16,TRBJ1-1,TRBV19,NA,few,TGTGCCAGTAGTATAGCTGCCGTCCGGGGATACACTGAAGCTTTCTTT,CASSIAAVRGYTEAFF
16,TRBJ2-3,TRBV5-1,TRBD1,NA,TGCGCCAGCAGCTTGGCGTCAGGGGGCGGCACAGATACGCAGTATTTT,CASSLASGGGTDTQYF
16,TRBJ2-7,TRBV4-2,TRBD2,few,TGTGCCAGCACCCTACAACTAGCGGGTCCCCCCTACGAGCAGTACTTC,CASTLQLAGPPYEQYF
14,TRBJ2-6,TRBV20-1,NA,NA,TGCAGTGCCCCTGAGGGTAACGGGGCCAACGTCCTGACTTTC,CSAPEGNGANVLTF
13,TRBJ2-5,TRBV20-1,NA,NA,TGCAGTGCTAGAAGGCAGGAGAACAATGAGCAGTACTTC,CSARRQENNEQYF
14,TRBJ2-7,TRBV20-1,NA,few,TGCAGTGCCCCATGGCAGGGAAGCTCCTACGAGCAGTACTTC,CSAPWQGSSYEQYF
15,TRBJ1-6,TRBV19,TRBD1,NA,TGTGCCAGTAGCCGACAGGGGGCAAGGAATTCACCCCTCCACTTT,CASSRQGARNSPLHF
14,TRBJ2-1,TRBV20-1,NA,NA,TGCAGTGCTAGGGGGACTCCCTCCTACAATGAGCAGTTCTTC,CSARGTPSYNEQFF
16,TRBJ1-1,TRBV24-1,NA,NA,TGTGCCACCAGTGATTTGCCCCCAGGTCTGCCCACTGAAGCTTTCTTT,CATSDLPPGLPTEAFF
13,TRBJ2-7,TRBV27,TRBD1,NA,TGTGCCAGCAGTCCGGTAAGGGGGCGCGAGCAGTACTTC,CASSPVRGREQYF
16,TRBJ2-5,TRBV4-2,TRBD2,NA,TGTGCCAGCAGCCAAGATGGACTAGTGGGACAAGAGACCCAGTACTTC,CASSQDGLVGQETQYF
17,TRBJ2-3,TRBV5-1,NA,few,TGCGCCAGCAGCTTGGGTCTGGGTACAGGTAGCACAGATACGCAGTATTTT,CASSLGLGTGSTDTQYF
16,TRBJ2-3,TRBV5-1,NA,few,TGCGCCAGCAGCTTGGGGGTGAGGACCAGCACAGATACGCAGTATTTT,CASSLGVRTSTDTQYF
16,TRBJ2-4,TRBV19,TRBD1,few,TGTGCCAGTAGTATGGCTGGGACAGGGACCAAAAACATTCAGTACTTC,CASSMAGTGTKNIQYF
13,TRBJ1-2,TRBV18,NA,NA,TGTGCCAGCTCACCAAGGGACATTGGCGGCTACACCTTC,CASSPRDIGGYTF